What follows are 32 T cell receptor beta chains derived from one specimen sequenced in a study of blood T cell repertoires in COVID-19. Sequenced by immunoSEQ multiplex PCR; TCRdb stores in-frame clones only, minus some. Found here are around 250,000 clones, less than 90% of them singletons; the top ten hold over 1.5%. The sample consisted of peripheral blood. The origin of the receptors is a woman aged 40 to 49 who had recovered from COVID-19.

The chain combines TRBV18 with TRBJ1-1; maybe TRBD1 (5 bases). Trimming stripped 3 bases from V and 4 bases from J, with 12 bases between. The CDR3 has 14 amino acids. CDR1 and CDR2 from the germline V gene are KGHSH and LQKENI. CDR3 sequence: CASSPGGGGTEAFF. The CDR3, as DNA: TGTGCCAGCTCACCGGGTGGGGGAGGCACTGAAGCTTTCTTT. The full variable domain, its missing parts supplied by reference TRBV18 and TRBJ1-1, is NAGVMQNPRHLVRRRGQEARLRCSPMKGHSHVYWYRQLPEEGLKFMVYLQKENIIDESGMPKERFSAEFPKEGPSILRIQQVVRGDSAAYFCASSPGGGGTEAFFGQGTRLTVV.

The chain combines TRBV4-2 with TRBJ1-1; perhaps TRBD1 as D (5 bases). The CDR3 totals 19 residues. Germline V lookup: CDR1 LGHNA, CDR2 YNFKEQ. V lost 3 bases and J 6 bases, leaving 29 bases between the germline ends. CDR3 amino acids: CASSHQKKGNGGGFPEAFF. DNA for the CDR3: TGTGCCAGCAGCCACCAAAAAAAGGGGAATGGGGGGGGTTTCCCTGAAGCTTTCTTT.

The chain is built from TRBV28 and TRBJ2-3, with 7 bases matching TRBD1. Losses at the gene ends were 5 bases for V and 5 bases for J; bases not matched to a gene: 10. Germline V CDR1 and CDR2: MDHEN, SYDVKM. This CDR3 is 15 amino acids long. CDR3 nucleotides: TGTGCCAGCAGTCCAGGGGGTCCGCGGAAAGATACGCAGTATTTT. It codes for CASSPGGPRKDTQYF.

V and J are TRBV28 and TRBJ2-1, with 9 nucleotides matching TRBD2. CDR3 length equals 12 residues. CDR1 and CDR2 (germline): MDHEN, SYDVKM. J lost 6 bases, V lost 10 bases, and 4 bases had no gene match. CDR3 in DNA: TGTGCCACCCAGGGACTAGCCAATGAGCAGTTCTTC. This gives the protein CATQGLANEQFF.

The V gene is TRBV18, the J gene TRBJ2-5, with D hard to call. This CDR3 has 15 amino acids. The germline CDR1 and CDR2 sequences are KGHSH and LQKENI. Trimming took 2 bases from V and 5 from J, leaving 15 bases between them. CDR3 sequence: CASSPISSAGETQYF. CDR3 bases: TGTGCCAGCTCACCAATCTCGAGCGCTGGGGAGACCCAGTACTTC.

The CDR3 is CASRPDRAAYEQYF. The CDR3, as DNA: TGTGCCAGCAGGCCCGACCGAGCGGCCTACGAGCAGTACTTC. V gene TRBV2 combines with J gene TRBJ2-7; D might be TRBD2 (5 bases). Germline-derived CDR1 and CDR2 are SNHLY and FYNNEI. The CDR3 runs 14 residues. Trimming shortened V by 6 bases and J by 2 bases, and 14 bases separated the two germline ends.

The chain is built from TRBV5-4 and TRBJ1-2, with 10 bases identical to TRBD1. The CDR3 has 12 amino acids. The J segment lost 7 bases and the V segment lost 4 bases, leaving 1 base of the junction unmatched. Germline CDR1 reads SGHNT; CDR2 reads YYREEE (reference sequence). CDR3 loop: CASSRQGAGYTF. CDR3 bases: TGTGCCAGCAGCCGACAGGGGGCTGGCTACACCTTC.

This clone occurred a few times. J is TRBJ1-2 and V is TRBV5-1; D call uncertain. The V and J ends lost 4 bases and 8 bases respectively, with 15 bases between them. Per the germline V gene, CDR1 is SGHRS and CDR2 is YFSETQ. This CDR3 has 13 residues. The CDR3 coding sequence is TGCGCCAGCAGCCGCGGGGAGGCGGCGGGCTACACCTTC. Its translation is CASSRGEAAGYTF.

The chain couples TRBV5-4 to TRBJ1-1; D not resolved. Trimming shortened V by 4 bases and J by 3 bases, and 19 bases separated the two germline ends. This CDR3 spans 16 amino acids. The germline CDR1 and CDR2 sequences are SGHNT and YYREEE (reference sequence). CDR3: CASSRILEGADTEAFF. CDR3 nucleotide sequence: TGTGCCAGCAGCCGAATCCTGGAGGGAGCCGACACTGAAGCTTTCTTT.

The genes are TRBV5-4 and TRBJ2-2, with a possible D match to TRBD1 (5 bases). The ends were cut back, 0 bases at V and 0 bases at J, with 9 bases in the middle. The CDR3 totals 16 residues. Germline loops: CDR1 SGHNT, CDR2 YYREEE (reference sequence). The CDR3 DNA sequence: TGTGCCAGCAGCTTGGATCAGGGCGCGAACACCGGGGAGCTGTTTTTT. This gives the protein CASSLDQGANTGELFF.

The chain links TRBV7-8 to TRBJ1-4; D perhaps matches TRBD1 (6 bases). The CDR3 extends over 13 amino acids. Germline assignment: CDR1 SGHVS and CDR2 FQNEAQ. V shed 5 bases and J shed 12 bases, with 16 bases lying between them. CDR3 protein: CASSRGPTTELFF. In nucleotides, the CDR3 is TGTGCCAGCAGCCGGGGGCCCACTACGGAACTGTTTTTT.

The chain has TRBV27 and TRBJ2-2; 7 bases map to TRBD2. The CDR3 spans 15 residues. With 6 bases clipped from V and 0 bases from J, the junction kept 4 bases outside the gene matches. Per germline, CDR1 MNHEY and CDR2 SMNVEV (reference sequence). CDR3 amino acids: CASRVSGTNTGELFF. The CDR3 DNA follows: TGTGCCAGCAGAGTAAGCGGGACGAACACCGGGGAGCTGTTTTTT.

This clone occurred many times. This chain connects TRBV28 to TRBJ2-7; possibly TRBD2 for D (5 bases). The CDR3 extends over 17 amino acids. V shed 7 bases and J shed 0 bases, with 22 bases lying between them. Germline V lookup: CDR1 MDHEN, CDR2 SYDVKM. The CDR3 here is CASIASSRGRVSYEQYF. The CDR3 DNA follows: TGTGCCAGCATCGCCTCCTCCCGGGGAAGGGTCTCCTACGAGCAGTACTTC.

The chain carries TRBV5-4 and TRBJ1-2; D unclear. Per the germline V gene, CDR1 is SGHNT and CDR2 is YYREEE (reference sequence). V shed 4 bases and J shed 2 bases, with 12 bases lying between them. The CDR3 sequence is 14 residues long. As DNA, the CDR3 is TGTGCCAGCAGCCCCCGGGAAGGGAACTATGGCTACACCTTC. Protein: CASSPREGNYGYTF.

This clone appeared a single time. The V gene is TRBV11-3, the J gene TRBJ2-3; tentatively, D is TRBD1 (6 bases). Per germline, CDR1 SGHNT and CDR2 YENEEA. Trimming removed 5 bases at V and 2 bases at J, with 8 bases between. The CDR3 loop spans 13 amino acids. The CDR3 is CASSRDNTDTQYF. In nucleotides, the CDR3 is TGTGCCAGCAGCCGGGACAACACAGATACGCAGTATTTT.

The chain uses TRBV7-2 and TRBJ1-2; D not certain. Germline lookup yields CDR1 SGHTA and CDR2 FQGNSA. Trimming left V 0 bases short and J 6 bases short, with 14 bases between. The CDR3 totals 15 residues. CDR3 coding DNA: TGTGCCAGCAGCTTAGCGTTCCACAGCGGGGATGGCTACACCTTC. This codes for CASSLAFHSGDGYTF.

The CDR3 here is CASSSTGRSYEQYF. The CDR3 DNA is TGTGCCAGCAGCTCGACAGGCCGCTCCTACGAGCAGTACTTC. The chain links TRBV7-2 to TRBJ2-7; D may be TRBD1 (6 bases). Trimming removed 4 bases from V and 0 bases from J, with 10 bases in between. Germline CDR1 is SGHTA and CDR2 is FQGNSA. The CDR3 runs to 14 residues.

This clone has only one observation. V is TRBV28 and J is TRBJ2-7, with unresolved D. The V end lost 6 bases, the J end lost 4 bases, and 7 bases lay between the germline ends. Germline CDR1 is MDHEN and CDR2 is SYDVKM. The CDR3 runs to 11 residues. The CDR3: CASRTEYEQYF. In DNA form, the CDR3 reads TGTGCCAGCAGAACAGAGTACGAGCAGTACTTC.

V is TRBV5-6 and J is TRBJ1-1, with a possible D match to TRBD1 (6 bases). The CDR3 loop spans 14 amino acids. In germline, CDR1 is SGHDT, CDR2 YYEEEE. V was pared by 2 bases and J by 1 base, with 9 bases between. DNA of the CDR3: TGTGCCAGCAGCTTCTTGGACAGGAACACTGAAGCTTTCTTT. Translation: CASSFLDRNTEAFF.

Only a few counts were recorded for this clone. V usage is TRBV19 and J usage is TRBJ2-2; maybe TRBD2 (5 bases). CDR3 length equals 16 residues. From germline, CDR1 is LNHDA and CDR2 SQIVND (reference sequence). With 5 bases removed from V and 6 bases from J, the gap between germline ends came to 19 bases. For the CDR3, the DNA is TGTGCCAGTAGTCCGGGCTTGAGAAGGGAGTCCGGGGAGCTGTTTTTT. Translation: CASSPGLRRESGELFF.

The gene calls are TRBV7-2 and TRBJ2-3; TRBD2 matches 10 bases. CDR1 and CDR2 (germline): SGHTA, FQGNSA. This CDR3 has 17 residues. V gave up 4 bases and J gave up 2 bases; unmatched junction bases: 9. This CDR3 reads CASSSLPGTSDTDTQYF. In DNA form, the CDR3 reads TGTGCCAGCAGCTCGCTGCCCGGGACTAGCGACACAGATACGCAGTATTTT.

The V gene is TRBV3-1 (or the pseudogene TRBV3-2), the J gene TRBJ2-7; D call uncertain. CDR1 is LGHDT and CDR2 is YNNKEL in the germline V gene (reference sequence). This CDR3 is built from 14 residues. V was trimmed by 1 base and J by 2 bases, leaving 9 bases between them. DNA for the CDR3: TGTGCCAGCAGCCAAGCTTTGTCAGCCTACGAGCAGTACTTC. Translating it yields CASSQALSAYEQYF.

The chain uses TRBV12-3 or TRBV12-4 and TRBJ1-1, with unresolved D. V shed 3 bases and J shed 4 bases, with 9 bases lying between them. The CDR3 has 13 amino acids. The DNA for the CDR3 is TGTGCCAGCAGTTTGTACTCGCTCACTGAAGCTTTCTTT. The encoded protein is CASSLYSLTEAFF.

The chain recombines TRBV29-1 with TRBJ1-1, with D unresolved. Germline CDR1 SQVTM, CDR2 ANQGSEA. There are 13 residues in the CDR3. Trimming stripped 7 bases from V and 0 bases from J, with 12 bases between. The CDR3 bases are TGCAGCGGACGACAACCCATGAACACTGAAGCTTTCTTT. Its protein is CSGRQPMNTEAFF.

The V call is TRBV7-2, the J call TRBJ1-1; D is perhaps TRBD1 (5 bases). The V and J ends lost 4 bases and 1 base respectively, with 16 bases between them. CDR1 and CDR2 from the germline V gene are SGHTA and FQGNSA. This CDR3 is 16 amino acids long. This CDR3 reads CASSYDGGVWNTEAFF. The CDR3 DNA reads TGTGCCAGCAGCTATGATGGAGGGGTTTGGAACACTGAAGCTTTCTTT.

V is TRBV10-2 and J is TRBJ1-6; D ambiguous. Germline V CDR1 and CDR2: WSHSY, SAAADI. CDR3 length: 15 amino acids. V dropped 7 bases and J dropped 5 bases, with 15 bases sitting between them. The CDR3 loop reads CASMSGNSDNSPLHF. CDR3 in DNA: TGCGCCAGCATGTCGGGTAATTCGGATAATTCACCCCTCCACTTT.

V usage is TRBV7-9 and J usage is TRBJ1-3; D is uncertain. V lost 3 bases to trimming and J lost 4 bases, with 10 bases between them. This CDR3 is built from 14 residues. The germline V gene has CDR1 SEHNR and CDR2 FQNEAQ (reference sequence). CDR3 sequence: CASSLRNSGNTIYF. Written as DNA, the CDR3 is TGTGCCAGCAGCTTGCGAAATTCCGGAAACACCATATATTTT.

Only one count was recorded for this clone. The chain's CDR3 is CASSLGGSGENSPLHF. For the CDR3, the DNA is TGCGCCAGCAGCTTGGGTGGATCAGGGGAAAATTCACCCCTCCACTTT. The chain recombines TRBV5-1 with TRBJ1-6; weak D call: TRBD1 (6 bases). Germline loops: CDR1 SGHRS, CDR2 YFSETQ. V gave up 0 bases and J gave up 7 bases, with 14 bases separating them. This CDR3 is 16 amino acids long.

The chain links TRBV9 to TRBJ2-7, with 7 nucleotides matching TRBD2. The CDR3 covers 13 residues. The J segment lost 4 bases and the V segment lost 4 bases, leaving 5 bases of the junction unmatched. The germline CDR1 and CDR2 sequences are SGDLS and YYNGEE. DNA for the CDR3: TGTGCCAGCAGCCGGGGGGAATGGTACGAGCAGTACTTC. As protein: CASSRGEWYEQYF.

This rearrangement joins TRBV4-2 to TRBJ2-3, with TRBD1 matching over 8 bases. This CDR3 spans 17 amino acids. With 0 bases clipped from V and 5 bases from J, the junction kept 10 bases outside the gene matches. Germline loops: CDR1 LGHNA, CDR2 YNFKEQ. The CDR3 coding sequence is TGTGCCAGCAGCCAAGACTATTCAGGGGGCCATGTAGATACGCAGTATTTT. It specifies CASSQDYSGGHVDTQYF.

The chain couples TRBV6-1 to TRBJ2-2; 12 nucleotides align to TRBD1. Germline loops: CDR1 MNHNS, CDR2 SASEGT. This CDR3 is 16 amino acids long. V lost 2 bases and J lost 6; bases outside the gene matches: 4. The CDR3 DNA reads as TGTGCCAGCAGTGAATTTGGGACAGGGGGCTCCGGGGAGCTGTTTTTT. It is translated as CASSEFGTGGSGELFF.

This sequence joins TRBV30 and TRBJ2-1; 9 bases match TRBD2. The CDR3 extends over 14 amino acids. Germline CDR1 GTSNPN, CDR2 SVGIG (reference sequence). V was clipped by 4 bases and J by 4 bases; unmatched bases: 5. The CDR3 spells CAWMGGGAYNEQFF. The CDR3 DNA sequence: TGTGCCTGGATGGGCGGGGGGGCGTACAATGAGCAGTTCTTC.